Below, 5 T cell receptor beta chains from the same sample are listed, as sequenced in a study of cytomegalovirus exposure and HLA in healthy donors (TCRdb year 2017). To prepare the library, the immunoSEQ multiplex PCR assay was applied. The multiplex PCR relied on a mix of 60 forward primers for TCR Vbeta segments and 13 reverse primers for TCR Jbeta segments. This is the immuneACCESS table as TCRdb keeps it, with only in-frame sequences that have V and J called. A part of the clones is gone; compared with another copy, unresolved V genes explain less than half, and the rest is unexplained. The sample table shows approximately 120,000 clones, and approximately 85% are seen once. The biggest ten clones account for under 7.5% of the sample. Sequencing was performed on PBMCs. These receptors were collected from a woman aged 25 to 39 in good health and CMV-seropositive.

The chain couples TRBV5-1 to TRBJ2-5; 7 nucleotides agree with TRBD1. V was clipped by 2 bases and J by 2 bases; unmatched bases: 6. Germline CDR1 reads SGHRS; CDR2 reads YFSETQ. There are 15 residues in the CDR3. The CDR3 coding sequence is TGCGCCAGCAGCTTAGGGGGCGGTAGTCAAGAGACCCAGTACTTC. It translates to CASSLGGGSQETQYF.

Notes on this clone: Other DNA sequences of this sample code for an identical CDR3. The V call is TRBV6-5, the J call TRBJ2-2; possible D gene TRBD1, 5 bases. V lost 0 bases, J lost 4 bases, and 9 bases lay in between. Germline-derived CDR1 and CDR2 are MNHEY and SVGAGI. The CDR3 runs to 15 residues. CDR3 residues: CASSYSTRGTGELFF. The DNA for the CDR3 is TGTGCCAGCAGTTACTCGACAAGGGGCACCGGGGAGCTGTTTTTT.

Turning to this clone: The junction shows a germline mismatch at one end, possibly a read error. The V and J genes are TRBV6-4 and TRBJ2-3, with TRBD2 identical over 11 bases. In germline, CDR1 is MRHNA, CDR2 SNTAGT. This CDR3 spans 14 amino acids. The CDR3: CVSSASGGIDTQYF. CDR3 nucleotides: TGTGTCAGCAGTGCTAGCGGGGGGATAGATACGCAGTATTTT.

This clone came up a few times. The chain combines TRBV15 with TRBJ2-5; 12 positions match TRBD1. Germline lookup yields CDR1 LNHNV and CDR2 YYDKDF (reference sequence). V dropped 4 bases and J dropped 3; count of bases not matched to a gene: 9. The CDR3 is 17 amino acids. The CDR3 sequence: CATSKSVGTGGEETQYF. For the CDR3, the DNA is TGTGCCACCAGCAAAAGTGTTGGGACAGGGGGCGAAGAGACCCAGTACTTC.

The J gene is TRBJ1-5, the V gene TRBV30; a weak D match, TRBD1 (5 bases). The V end lost 0 bases, the J end lost 10 bases, and 13 bases lay between the germline ends. Germline assignment: CDR1 GTSNPN and CDR2 SVGIG (reference sequence). There are 13 residues in the CDR3. CDR3 loop: CAWSVRGKGPQHF. In DNA form, the CDR3 reads TGTGCCTGGAGTGTACGGGGGAAGGGCCCCCAGCATTTT.